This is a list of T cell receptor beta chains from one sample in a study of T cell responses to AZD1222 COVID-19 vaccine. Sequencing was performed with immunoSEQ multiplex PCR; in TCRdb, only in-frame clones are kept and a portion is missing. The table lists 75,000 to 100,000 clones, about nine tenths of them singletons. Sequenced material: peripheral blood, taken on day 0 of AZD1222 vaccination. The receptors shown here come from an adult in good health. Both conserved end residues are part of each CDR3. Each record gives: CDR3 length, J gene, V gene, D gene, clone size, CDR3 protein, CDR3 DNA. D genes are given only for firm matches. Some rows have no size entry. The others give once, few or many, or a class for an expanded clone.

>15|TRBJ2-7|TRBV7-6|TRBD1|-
CASSLGGGNPYEQYF
TGTGCCAGCAGCTTAGGAGGGGGCAACCCTTACGAGCAGTACTTC
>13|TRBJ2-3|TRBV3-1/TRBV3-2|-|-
CASSQARGDTQYF
TGTGCCAGCAGCCAAGCCCGGGGGGATACGCAGTATTTT
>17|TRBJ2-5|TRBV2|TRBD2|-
CASSEYGTSPYLETQYF
TGTGCCAGCAGTGAATATGGGACTAGCCCGTATTTAGAGACCCAGTACTTC
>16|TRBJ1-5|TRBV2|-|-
CASSGPGVLGRQPQHF
TGTGCCAGCAGTGGTCCAGGGGTCCTAGGGAGGCAGCCCCAGCATTTT
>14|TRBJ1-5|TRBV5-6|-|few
CASSLGLSNQPQHF
TGTGCCAGCAGCTTGGGACTGAGCAATCAGCCCCAGCATTTT
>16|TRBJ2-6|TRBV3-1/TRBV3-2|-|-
CASSPLDGSGANVLTF
TGTGCCAGCAGCCCCCTTGACGGGTCTGGGGCCAACGTCCTGACTTTC
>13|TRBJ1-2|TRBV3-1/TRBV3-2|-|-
CASSQDSGEGYTF
TGTGCCAGCAGCCAAGATTCGGGGGAAGGCTACACCTTC
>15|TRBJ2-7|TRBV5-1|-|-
CASSFPSSTNYEQYF
TGCGCCAGCAGCTTTCCGTCGTCAACAAACTACGAGCAGTACTTC
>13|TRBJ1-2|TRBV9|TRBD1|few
CASSVTGEGGYTF
TGTGCCAGCAGCGTTACAGGGGAAGGAGGCTACACCTTC
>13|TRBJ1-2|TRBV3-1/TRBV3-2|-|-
CASSHRETEGYTF
TGTGCCAGCAGCCATAGGGAAACGGAAGGCTACACCTTC
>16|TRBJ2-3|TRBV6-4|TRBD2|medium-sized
CASSGTGTSGGDTQYF
TGTGCCAGCAGCGGTACCGGGACTAGCGGGGGCGATACGCAGTATTTT
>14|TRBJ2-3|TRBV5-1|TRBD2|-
CASRTSGGAGAQYF
TGCGCCAGCCGGACTAGCGGGGGGGCTGGCGCGCAGTATTTT
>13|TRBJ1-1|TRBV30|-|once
CAWIEGRDTEAFF
TGTGCCTGGATTGAGGGACGTGACACTGAAGCTTTCTTT
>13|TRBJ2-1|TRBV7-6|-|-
CASSLDRYNEQFF
TGTGCCAGCAGCTTAGACCGCTACAATGAGCAGTTCTTC
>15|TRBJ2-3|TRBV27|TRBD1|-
CASSTQGARADTQYF
TGTGCCAGCAGCACTCAGGGGGCGCGGGCAGATACGCAGTATTTT
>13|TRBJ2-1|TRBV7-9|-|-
CASSLNAGGEQFF
TGTGCCAGCAGCTTAAATGCGGGCGGTGAGCAGTTCTTC
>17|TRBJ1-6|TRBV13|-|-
CASSPWGTGGHNSPLHF
TGTGCCAGCAGCCCCTGGGGTACCGGGGGCCATAATTCACCCCTCCACTTT
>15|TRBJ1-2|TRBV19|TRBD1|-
CASSIDLTGAYGYTF
TGTGCCAGTAGTATAGATCTCACAGGGGCCTATGGCTACACCTTC
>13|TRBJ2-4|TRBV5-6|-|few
CATQKGTVGIQYF
TGTGCCACCCAAAAAGGGACGGTAGGCATTCAGTACTTC
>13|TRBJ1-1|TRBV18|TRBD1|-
CASSQGQEAEAFF
TGTGCCAGCTCCCAAGGACAGGAGGCTGAAGCTTTCTTT
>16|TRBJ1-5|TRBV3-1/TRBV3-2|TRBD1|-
CASSPQGDRLNQPQHF
TGTGCCAGCAGCCCCCAAGGGGACAGACTCAATCAGCCCCAGCATTTT
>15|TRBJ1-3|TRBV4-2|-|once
CASSQGQALVNTIYF
TGTGCCAGCAGCCAAGGACAGGCTCTAGTAAACACCATATATTTT
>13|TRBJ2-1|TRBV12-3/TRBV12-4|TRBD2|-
CASSSRGDNEQFF
TGTGCCAGCAGTTCCCGGGGGGACAATGAGCAGTTCTTC
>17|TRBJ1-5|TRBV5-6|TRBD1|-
CASSGRGGRISNQPQHF
TGTGCCAGCAGCGGGCGAGGGGGCAGAATCAGCAATCAGCCCCAGCATTTT
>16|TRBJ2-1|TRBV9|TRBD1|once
CASSVEGQASYNEQFF
TGTGCCAGCAGCGTAGAGGGACAGGCCTCCTACAATGAGCAGTTCTTC
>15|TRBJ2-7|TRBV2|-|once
CASSGGSPAFYEQYF
TGTGCCAGCAGTGGAGGCTCTCCTGCTTTCTACGAGCAGTACTTC
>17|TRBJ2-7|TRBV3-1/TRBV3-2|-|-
CASSQDYGVYQTYEQYF
TGTGCCAGCAGCCAAGATTACGGGGTTTACCAAACCTACGAGCAGTACTTC
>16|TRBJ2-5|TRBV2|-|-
CASSEGFGGPQETQYF
TGTGCCAGCAGTGAAGGGTTCGGGGGCCCCCAAGAGACCCAGTACTTC
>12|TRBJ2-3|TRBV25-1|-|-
CASNRGTDTQYF
TGTGCCAGCAATCGGGGCACAGATACGCAGTATTTT
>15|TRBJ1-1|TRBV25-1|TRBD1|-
CASSDPGQGNTEAFF
TGTGCCAGCAGTGATCCCGGACAGGGTAACACTGAAGCTTTCTTT